This T cell receptor (beta chain) was sequenced in a study of shared clonotypes between healthy human individuals. The study drew its donors from healthy HIV-negative adults without recent acute infections or vaccinations. Researchers partitioned CD4+ cells into CD45RA+ naive and CD45RA-negative memory subsets. Points on this clone: Its antigen is as yet unknown.

Sequenced by immunoSEQ multiplex PCR; TCRdb stores in-frame clones only, minus some. The sample holds roughly 700,000 clones, less than 85% seen once. Study-wide findings and caveats: Sampling covered nothing but blood. Tissue TCR repertoires likely differ from those found in blood. Generally, estimated richness proved larger in naive subsets than it did in memory subsets.

The TCR comes from a woman aged 25 to 39 in good health. Specimen: memory CD4+ T cells sorted from blood. The sample's subset: CD45RA-negative fraction.

Here the CDR3 reads CASSLVGGVYEQYF. CDR3 nucleotides: TGTGCCAGCAGCTTAGTAGGAGGAGTATACGAGCAGTACTTC. This chain joins TRBV13 and TRBJ2-7, with TRBD2 as a possible D gene (5 bases). Germline CDR1 and CDR2: PRHDT and FYEKMQ (reference sequence). CDR3 length: 14 amino acids. The V end was cut by 1 base, the J end by 4 bases, with 11 bases between.